This is a list of T cell receptor beta chains from one sample in a study of radiation and T cells in renal cell carcinoma. Data came from immunoSEQ multiplex PCR; TCRdb stores just in-frame clones and leaves some out. Found here are around 22,000 clones, roughly 50% of them singletons; the top ten hold 22%. Sequenced here: tumor tissue, sampled from a patient whose treatment was nephrectomy without radiotherapy. These TCRs come from a man aged 40-55 years with renal cell carcinoma. The CDR3 runs from the conserved cysteine through the conserved F or W. A D gene is named only where the DNA matches it firmly. Some rows mark clone size as missing; the rest say once, few, many or name a class of expanded clone.

v_gene: TRBV5-1
d_gene: -
j_gene: TRBJ1-1
len: 14
abundance: once
CDR3aa: CASSLEGSNTEAFF
CDR3nt: TGCGCCAGCAGCTTGGAAGGCTCGAACACTGAAGCTTTCTTT

v_gene: TRBV5-1
d_gene: -
j_gene: TRBJ2-6
len: 15
abundance: few
CDR3aa: CASSRDTSGANVLTF
CDR3nt: TGCGCCAGCAGCCGGGACACCTCTGGGGCCAACGTCCTGACTTTC

v_gene: TRBV16
d_gene: -
j_gene: TRBJ1-4
len: 15
abundance: few
CDR3aa: CASSRPRTTNEKLFF
CDR3nt: TGTGCCAGCAGCCGGCCGAGGACAACTAATGAAAAACTGTTTTTT

v_gene: TRBV27
d_gene: -
j_gene: TRBJ2-5
len: 17
abundance: -
CDR3aa: CASSLSPPGFVQETQYF
CDR3nt: TGTGCCAGCAGTTTATCGCCCCCAGGGTTCGTTCAAGAGACCCAGTACTTC

v_gene: TRBV7-7
d_gene: -
j_gene: TRBJ2-2
len: 16
abundance: few
CDR3aa: CASSEGWSPNTGELFF
CDR3nt: TGTGCCAGCAGTGAAGGGTGGTCCCCGAACACCGGGGAGCTGTTTTTT

v_gene: TRBV4-2
d_gene: -
j_gene: TRBJ1-4
len: 15
abundance: -
CDR3aa: CASSQERTRNEKLFF
CDR3nt: TGTGCCAGCAGCCAAGAGAGGACAAGGAATGAAAAACTGTTTTTT

v_gene: TRBV28
d_gene: -
j_gene: TRBJ2-7
len: 13
abundance: few
CDR3aa: CASSFGTTYEQYF
CDR3nt: TGTGCCAGCAGTTTTGGGACCACCTACGAGCAGTACTTC

v_gene: TRBV7-8
d_gene: -
j_gene: TRBJ2-1
len: 15
abundance: -
CDR3aa: CASSSRGKAVDEQFF
CDR3nt: TGTGCCAGCAGCTCCCGGGGGAAGGCGGTGGATGAGCAGTTCTTC

v_gene: TRBV6-5
d_gene: -
j_gene: TRBJ1-5
len: 14
abundance: -
CDR3aa: CASSYSRGRVPQHF
CDR3nt: TGTGCCAGCAGTTACTCAAGGGGACGAGTGCCCCAGCATTTT

v_gene: TRBV5-1
d_gene: -
j_gene: TRBJ1-1
len: 13
abundance: -
CDR3aa: CASTGQPNTEAFF
CDR3nt: TGCGCCAGCACAGGACAGCCGAACACTGAAGCTTTCTTT

v_gene: TRBV5-1
d_gene: TRBD2
j_gene: TRBJ2-5
len: 15
abundance: -
CDR3aa: CASSPLAGGGETQYF
CDR3nt: TGCGCCAGCAGCCCACTAGCGGGAGGGGGAGAGACCCAGTACTTC

v_gene: TRBV4-2
d_gene: TRBD1
j_gene: TRBJ1-4
len: 16
abundance: -
CDR3aa: CASSPVTGTVNEKLFF
CDR3nt: TGTGCCAGCAGCCCCGTTACCGGGACAGTTAATGAAAAACTGTTTTTT

v_gene: TRBV5-5
d_gene: TRBD2
j_gene: TRBJ2-7
len: 17
abundance: -
CDR3aa: CASTFLPRSGRLYEQYF
CDR3nt: TGTGCCAGCACCTTCCTACCTCGAAGCGGGAGGCTCTACGAGCAGTACTTC

v_gene: TRBV5-1
d_gene: TRBD2
j_gene: TRBJ2-5
len: 18
abundance: -
CDR3aa: CASSLESPTSGAQETQYF
CDR3nt: TGCGCCAGCAGCTTGGAATCCCCGACTAGCGGGGCTCAAGAGACCCAGTACTTC

v_gene: TRBV9
d_gene: -
j_gene: TRBJ1-2
len: 15
abundance: few
CDR3aa: CASSAPSVANYGYTF
CDR3nt: TGTGCCAGCAGCGCTCCCTCTGTGGCCAACTATGGCTACACCTTC

v_gene: TRBV6-6
d_gene: -
j_gene: TRBJ1-4
len: 16
abundance: once
CDR3aa: CASSPIIVAADEKLFF
CDR3nt: TGTGCCAGCAGTCCTATTATTGTGGCAGCCGATGAAAAACTGTTTTTT

v_gene: TRBV5-6
d_gene: -
j_gene: TRBJ2-5
len: 13
abundance: -
CDR3aa: CASSGQGEGTQYF
CDR3nt: TGTGCCAGCAGCGGGCAGGGGGAGGGGACCCAGTACTTC

v_gene: TRBV19
d_gene: -
j_gene: TRBJ2-2
len: 16
abundance: -
CDR3aa: CASSLTGMKNTGELFF
CDR3nt: TGTGCCAGTAGTTTGACAGGTATGAAGAACACCGGGGAGCTGTTTTTT

v_gene: TRBV19
d_gene: -
j_gene: TRBJ1-4
len: 12
abundance: -
CDR3aa: CATGREVEKLFF
CDR3nt: TGTGCCACCGGCAGGGAGGTTGAAAAACTGTTTTTT

v_gene: TRBV28
d_gene: TRBD1
j_gene: TRBJ1-1
len: 14
abundance: -
CDR3aa: CASSFEGANTEAFF
CDR3nt: TGTGCCAGCAGTTTCGAGGGGGCGAACACTGAAGCTTTCTTT

v_gene: TRBV6-1
d_gene: -
j_gene: TRBJ1-2
len: 13
abundance: -
CDR3aa: CASSEGNNYGYTF
CDR3nt: TGTGCCAGCAGTGAAGGGAATAACTATGGCTACACCTTC

v_gene: TRBV4-2
d_gene: -
j_gene: TRBJ1-2
len: 15
abundance: medium-sized
CDR3aa: CASSSLLGESYGYTF
CDR3nt: TGTGCCAGCAGCTCTCTCTTAGGGGAAAGCTATGGCTACACCTTC

v_gene: TRBV10-1
d_gene: -
j_gene: TRBJ2-7
len: 13
abundance: -
CDR3aa: CASSERRDYEQYF
CDR3nt: TGCGCCAGCAGTGAGAGACGGGACTACGAGCAGTACTTC

v_gene: TRBV2
d_gene: TRBD1
j_gene: TRBJ2-6
len: 17
abundance: -
CDR3aa: CATNLGQSLSGANVLTF
CDR3nt: TGTGCCACCAATTTGGGACAGTCCCTCTCTGGGGCCAACGTCCTGACTTTC

v_gene: TRBV6-6
d_gene: -
j_gene: TRBJ1-2
len: 14
abundance: -
CDR3aa: CASSASLTNYGYTF
CDR3nt: TGTGCCAGTTCAGCGAGCTTAACTAACTATGGCTACACCTTC

v_gene: TRBV6-5
d_gene: TRBD1
j_gene: TRBJ1-1
len: 15
abundance: -
CDR3aa: CASSRGRQGRSEAFF
CDR3nt: TGTGCCAGCAGTCGCGGGAGACAGGGAAGGTCTGAAGCTTTCTTT

v_gene: TRBV9
d_gene: -
j_gene: TRBJ2-3
len: 16
abundance: once
CDR3aa: CASSTWTGEPTDTQYF
CDR3nt: TGTGCCAGCAGCACCTGGACTGGGGAACCCACAGATACGCAGTATTTT

v_gene: TRBV2
d_gene: TRBD2
j_gene: TRBJ2-1
len: 15
abundance: -
CDR3aa: CASSVREPSYNEQFF
CDR3nt: TGTGCCAGCAGTGTGCGGGAGCCCTCCTACAATGAGCAGTTCTTC

v_gene: TRBV28
d_gene: -
j_gene: TRBJ1-2
len: 14
abundance: -
CDR3aa: CASSFGGIPDGYTF
CDR3nt: TGTGCCAGCAGTTTCGGGGGGATACCCGATGGCTACACCTTC

v_gene: TRBV7-3
d_gene: -
j_gene: TRBJ2-1
len: 13
abundance: -
CDR3aa: CASSFGSTNEQFF
CDR3nt: TGTGCCAGCAGCTTCGGGTCAACAAATGAGCAGTTCTTC

v_gene: TRBV30
d_gene: TRBD1
j_gene: TRBJ1-3
len: 14
abundance: few
CDR3aa: CAWFRGGSGNTIYF
CDR3nt: TGTGCCTGGTTCAGGGGGGGCTCTGGAAACACCATATATTTT

v_gene: TRBV18
d_gene: -
j_gene: TRBJ1-4
len: 14
abundance: -
CDR3aa: CASSPGTTNEKLFF
CDR3nt: TGTGCCAGCTCACCGGGTACAACTAATGAAAAACTGTTTTTT

v_gene: TRBV27
d_gene: TRBD1
j_gene: TRBJ2-7
len: 16
abundance: -
CDR3aa: CASSFSGSTGRSEQYF
CDR3nt: TGTGCCAGCAGTTTTTCGGGGTCGACAGGGAGATCCGAGCAGTACTTC

v_gene: TRBV27
d_gene: -
j_gene: TRBJ1-6
len: 14
abundance: medium-sized
CDR3aa: CASRPRGQNSPLHF
CDR3nt: TGTGCCAGCCGGCCTCGGGGACAAAATTCACCCCTCCACTTT

v_gene: TRBV7-6
d_gene: -
j_gene: TRBJ2-2
len: 12
abundance: -
CDR3aa: CASRQGTGELFF
CDR3nt: TGTGCCAGCAGGCAGGGGACCGGGGAGCTGTTTTTT

v_gene: TRBV18
d_gene: -
j_gene: TRBJ1-2
len: 13
abundance: -
CDR3aa: CASSQDGNYGYTF
CDR3nt: TGTGCCAGCTCACAGGACGGTAACTATGGCTACACCTTC

v_gene: TRBV5-1
d_gene: TRBD1
j_gene: TRBJ1-5
len: 15
abundance: few
CDR3aa: CASSLGVQGIEPQHF
CDR3nt: TGCGCCAGCAGCTTGGGGGTACAGGGGATAGAGCCCCAGCATTTT

v_gene: TRBV7-9
d_gene: TRBD2
j_gene: TRBJ2-1
len: 16
abundance: -
CDR3aa: CASSFSGRAGLHEQFF
CDR3nt: TGTGCCAGCAGCTTTAGCGGGAGGGCAGGCTTGCATGAGCAGTTCTTC

v_gene: TRBV28
d_gene: -
j_gene: TRBJ1-4
len: 16
abundance: -
CDR3aa: CASSGSGGATNEKLFF
CDR3nt: TGTGCCAGCAGTGGTTCCGGGGGAGCAACTAATGAAAAACTGTTTTTT

v_gene: TRBV5-6
d_gene: -
j_gene: TRBJ1-1
len: 14
abundance: -
CDR3aa: CASSLAGLSTEAFF
CDR3nt: TGTGCCAGCAGCTTGGCGGGGTTGAGCACTGAAGCTTTCTTT

v_gene: TRBV5-6
d_gene: -
j_gene: TRBJ1-1
len: 15
abundance: -
CDR3aa: CASSLLQGPNTEAFF
CDR3nt: TGTGCCAGCAGCTTGTTGCAGGGGCCCAACACTGAAGCTTTCTTT

v_gene: TRBV7-9
d_gene: -
j_gene: TRBJ2-3
len: 14
abundance: -
CDR3aa: CASSPTSNTDTQYF
CDR3nt: TGTGCCAGCAGCCCTACTAGCAACACAGATACGCAGTATTTT

v_gene: TRBV28
d_gene: -
j_gene: TRBJ2-7
len: 14
abundance: -
CDR3aa: CASSPTVGSYEQYF
CDR3nt: TGTGCCAGCAGCCCCACGGTGGGGTCGTACGAGCAGTACTTC

v_gene: TRBV6-1
d_gene: -
j_gene: TRBJ1-2
len: 11
abundance: -
CDR3aa: CASSENYGYTF
CDR3nt: TGTGCCAGCAGTGAAAACTATGGCTACACCTTC

v_gene: TRBV19
d_gene: -
j_gene: TRBJ1-2
len: 11
abundance: -
CDR3aa: CASTGNYGYTF
CDR3nt: TGTGCCAGTACGGGGAACTATGGCTACACCTTC

v_gene: TRBV4-2
d_gene: -
j_gene: TRBJ2-3
len: 16
abundance: -
CDR3aa: CASSQGDLSSTDTQYF
CDR3nt: TGTGCCAGCAGCCAGGGGGACTTATCTAGCACAGATACGCAGTATTTT

v_gene: TRBV29-1
d_gene: TRBD1
j_gene: TRBJ1-3
len: 18
abundance: -
CDR3aa: CSVEGIRDRASSGNTIYF
CDR3nt: TGCAGCGTTGAAGGGATCCGGGACAGGGCAAGCTCTGGAAACACCATATATTTT

v_gene: TRBV19
d_gene: TRBD1
j_gene: TRBJ1-5
len: 15
abundance: few
CDR3aa: CASSMRGPGGQPQHF
CDR3nt: TGTGCCAGTAGTATGAGGGGGCCCGGAGGTCAGCCCCAGCATTTT

v_gene: TRBV7-9
d_gene: TRBD1
j_gene: TRBJ1-1
len: 17
abundance: -
CDR3aa: CASSQKPGQGRYLEAFF
CDR3nt: TGTGCCAGCAGCCAGAAGCCGGGACAGGGACGCTACCTTGAAGCTTTCTTT

v_gene: TRBV10-3
d_gene: -
j_gene: TRBJ2-3
len: 14
abundance: -
CDR3aa: CAISEEAGTDTQYF
CDR3nt: TGTGCCATCAGTGAGGAGGCCGGCACAGATACGCAGTATTTT

v_gene: TRBV20-1
d_gene: -
j_gene: TRBJ1-3
len: 11
abundance: -
CDR3aa: CSAPRGNTIYF
CDR3nt: TGCAGTGCTCCCCGGGGAAACACCATATATTTT

v_gene: TRBV7-9
d_gene: TRBD1
j_gene: TRBJ2-1
len: 15
abundance: -
CDR3aa: CASSLVGTDYNEQFF
CDR3nt: TGTGCCAGCAGCTTAGTAGGGACAGACTACAATGAGCAGTTCTTC

v_gene: TRBV18
d_gene: TRBD1
j_gene: TRBJ1-2
len: 12
abundance: -
CDR3aa: CASSRDRDGYTF
CDR3nt: TGTGCCAGCTCACGGGACAGGGATGGCTACACCTTC